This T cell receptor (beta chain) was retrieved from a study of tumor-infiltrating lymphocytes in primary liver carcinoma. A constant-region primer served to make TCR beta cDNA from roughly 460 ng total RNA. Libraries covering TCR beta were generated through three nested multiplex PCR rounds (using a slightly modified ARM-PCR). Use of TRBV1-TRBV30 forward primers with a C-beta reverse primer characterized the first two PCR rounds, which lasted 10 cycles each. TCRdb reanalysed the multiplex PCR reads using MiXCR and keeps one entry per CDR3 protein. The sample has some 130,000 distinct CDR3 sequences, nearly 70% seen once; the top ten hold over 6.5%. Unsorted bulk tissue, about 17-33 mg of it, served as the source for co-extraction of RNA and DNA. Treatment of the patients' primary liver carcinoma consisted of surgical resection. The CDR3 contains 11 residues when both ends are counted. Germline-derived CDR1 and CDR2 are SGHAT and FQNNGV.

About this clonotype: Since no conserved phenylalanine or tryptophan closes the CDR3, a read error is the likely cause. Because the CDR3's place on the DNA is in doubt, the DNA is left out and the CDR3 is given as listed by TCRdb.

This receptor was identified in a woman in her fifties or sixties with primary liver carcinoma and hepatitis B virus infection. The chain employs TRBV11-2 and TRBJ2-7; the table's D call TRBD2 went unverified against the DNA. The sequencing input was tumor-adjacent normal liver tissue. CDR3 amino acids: CVSNSASSLEY.